These T cell receptor beta chains were read from a single sample in a study of shared clonotypes between healthy human individuals. Sequencing was performed with immunoSEQ multiplex PCR; in TCRdb, only in-frame clones are kept and a portion is missing. This table has around 750,000 clones, approximately 74% appearing once. The sample was memory CD4+ T cells sorted from blood. The receptors here all came from a woman in her 30s in good health. Both conserved end residues are part of each CDR3. D genes are given only for firm matches. Where a row states a size, it is once, few, many or the class of an expanded clone; other rows omit it.

.,.,TRBJ2-1,TRBV15,TGTGCCACCAGCAGAGATTACTGGGGCTCCTACAATGAGCAGTTCTTC,CATSRDYWGSYNEQFF
.,.,TRBJ1-5,TRBV19,TGTGCCAGTAGTATAGAGTACAGATTCAATCAGCCCCAGCATTTT,CASSIEYRFNQPQHF
once,TRBD2,TRBJ2-1,TRBV18,TGTGCCAGCTCACCACTCCCCAACCTAGCGGGAGATGAGCAGTTCTTC,CASSPLPNLAGDEQFF
.,.,TRBJ1-5,TRBV6-1,TGTGCCAGCAGTCCTGAGTATGGCAATCAGCCCCAGCATTTT,CASSPEYGNQPQHF
.,.,TRBJ1-4,TRBV19,TGTGCCAGTAGGATCCCGGCTAATGAAAAACTGTTTTTT,CASRIPANEKLFF
.,.,TRBJ2-4,TRBV6-1,TGTGCCAGTAGTATATTGCAGGGACCAAACATTCAGTACTTC,CASSILQGPNIQYF
.,.,TRBJ2-7,TRBV4-2,TGTGCCAGCAGCCCACAAGGTAACGGGAGTCCCCACGAGCAGTACTTC,CASSPQGNGSPHEQYF
.,TRBD1,TRBJ2-5,TRBV5-4,TGTGCCAGCAGCTTGGGTTTGGGACAGGGAGAGACCCAGTACTTC,CASSLGLGQGETQYF
.,.,TRBJ2-1,TRBV5-1,TGCGCCAGCAGCCCGGATTTTGCCCATCCTACCTACAATGAGCAGTTCTTC,CASSPDFAHPTYNEQFF
.,TRBD2,TRBJ2-2,TRBV27,TGTGCCAGCACCCCCAGGGGAGCGGGAGGGTACACCGGGGAGCTGTTTTTT,CASTPRGAGGYTGELFF
.,TRBD1,TRBJ1-2,TRBV29-1,TGCAGCGCTGGTGGACAGGGAGGCTACACCTTC,CSAGGQGGYTF
.,.,TRBJ2-7,TRBV30,TGTGCCTGGAGTGCCCTGGGGTGGAAGGAAAGAGAGAACTACGAGCAGTACTTC,CAWSALGWKERENYEQYF
.,.,TRBJ2-1,TRBV9,TGTGCCAGCAGCGTAGTTGGCTACTTCCCGCCCAATGAGCAGTTCTTC,CASSVVGYFPPNEQFF
few,.,TRBJ2-1,TRBV4-2,TGTGCCAGCAGCCTCCCGGGGCGAAGGGGTTACAATGAGCAGTTCTTC,CASSLPGRRGYNEQFF